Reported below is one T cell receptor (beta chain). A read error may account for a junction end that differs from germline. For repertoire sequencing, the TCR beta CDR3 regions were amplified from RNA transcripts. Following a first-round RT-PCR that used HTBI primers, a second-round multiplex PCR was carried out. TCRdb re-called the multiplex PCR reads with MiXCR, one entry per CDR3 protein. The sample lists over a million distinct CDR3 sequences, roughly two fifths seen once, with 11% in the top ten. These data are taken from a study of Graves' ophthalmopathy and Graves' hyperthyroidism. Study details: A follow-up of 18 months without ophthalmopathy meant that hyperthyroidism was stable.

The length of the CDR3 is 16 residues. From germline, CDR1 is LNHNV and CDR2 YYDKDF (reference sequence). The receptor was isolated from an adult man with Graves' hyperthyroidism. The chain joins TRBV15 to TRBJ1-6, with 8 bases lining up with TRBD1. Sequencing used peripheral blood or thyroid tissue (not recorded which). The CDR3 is CAASNLGGQGLSPLHF. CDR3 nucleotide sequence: TGTGCCGCCAGCAACCTTGGAGGACAGGGCCTCTCACCCCTCCACTTT.